Below, one T cell receptor beta chain is given with its context. Its antigen remains unidentified. The donors comprised healthy bone marrow donors. Per the germline V gene, CDR1 is MNHNY and CDR2 is SVGAGI (reference sequence). V was clipped by 6 bases and J by 2 bases, with 12 bases between them. This CDR3 has 14 amino acids. The PCR used 60 Vbeta and 13 Jbeta primers. Produced via immunoSEQ multiplex PCR; TCRdb's table is partial and in-frame only. The repertoire holds 100,000 to 150,000 clones, with about three quarters as singletons. The sample comes from a study of cytomegalovirus exposure and HLA in healthy donors. At the level of the study: Tens of millions of unique TCR sequences came from HLA-typed donors in an early release.

Study results and caveats: Usually a TCR sequence was rare, but some public TCRs were found in many donors. Being productive about 87% or about 30% of the time was typical of most TCR beta V segments in an earlier analysis.

This receptor was taken from a human donor in good health. The sequenced sample consisted of PBMCs. This chain links TRBV6-6 with TRBJ2-3; D might be TRBD2 (5 bases). The CDR3 sequence: CASRDFGVTDTQYF. The CDR3 DNA sequence: TGTGCCAGCAGAGACTTCGGGGTCACAGATACGCAGTATTTT.